This T cell receptor beta chain was observed in a study of blood T cell repertoires in COVID-19. For the study at large: Sites in the United States, Italy and Spain provided acute and convalescent COVID-19 samples. PBMCs, B-cell-depleted T cells, or T cells provided the cDNA or gDNA that made up the material.

In the study's own analysis: Amplification of reference gene primers was used by the study to estimate nucleated cell counts. Sequencing was performed with immunoSEQ multiplex PCR; in TCRdb, only in-frame clones are kept and a portion is missing. V and J calls and clone size are those listed in that table; D and trimming were worked out from the DNA. Among 250,000 to 350,000 clones listed, roughly nine tenths were seen once. Trimming pared 5 bases from V and 13 bases from J, leaving 18 bases between. CDR1 and CDR2 from the germline V gene are LNHDA and SQIVND (reference sequence). The CDR3 runs to 14 residues.

The chain employs TRBV19 and TRBJ1-6; D unresolved. The receptor was derived from a man aged 18 to 35 who had recovered from COVID-19. The sample consisted of peripheral blood. CDR3 protein: CASSGETGREPLHF. CDR3 in DNA: TGTGCCAGTAGTGGAGAGACCGGACGGGAGCCCCTCCACTTT.